The 10 T cell receptor beta chains given below trace back to one sample, sequenced in a study of cytomegalovirus exposure and HLA in healthy donors. Generated by immunoSEQ multiplex PCR, the TCRdb table keeps only in-frame clones and is missing some. This table holds roughly 75,000 clones, about 94% found once. Sequencing was carried out using PBMCs. The receptors stem from a woman under 30 in good health and CMV-seronegative.

V and J are TRBV19 and TRBJ2-3; 8 bases fit TRBD2. In germline, CDR1 is LNHDA, CDR2 SQIVND (reference sequence). V shed 5 bases and J 8 bases; nucleotides not matched to a gene: 9. The CDR3 contains 14 residues. The CDR3 sequence: CASSYERERFTQYF. The CDR3, as DNA: TGTGCCAGTAGTTATGAGCGGGAGCGATTTACGCAGTATTTT.

This chain links TRBV9 with TRBJ2-7, with 10 bases fitting TRBD2. CDR3 length: 17 amino acids. Trimming removed 4 bases from V and 6 bases from J; junction bases left unmatched: 16. In germline, CDR1 is SGDLS, CDR2 YYNGEE. The CDR3 DNA reads TGTGCCAGCAGCTCCCGGGGGAGCGGGAGGGCCGACGCCGAGCAGTACTTC. Translating it yields CASSSRGSGRADAEQYF.

In its sample, this clone was seen a few times. The J gene is TRBJ2-1, the V gene TRBV19; TRBD2 matches at 8 bases. V shed 0 bases, J shed 4 bases, and the junction held 5 bases outside the gene matches. The CDR3 is made up of 16 amino acids. Per the germline V gene, CDR1 is LNHDA and CDR2 is SQIVND (reference sequence). CDR3 in DNA: TGTGCCAGTAGTATAGAAGGCCTAGCGGGTTACAATGAGCAGTTCTTC. It encodes CASSIEGLAGYNEQFF.

The J gene is TRBJ1-1, the V gene TRBV27; 12 nucleotides match TRBD1. The length of the CDR3 is 15 residues. The germline V gene encodes CDR1 MNHEY and CDR2 SMNVEV (reference sequence). The junction had 5 bases not matched to a gene; V was cut back by 8 bases and J by 1 base. CDR3 sequence (DNA): TGTGCCAGCCTGGGACAGGGGGCTTCGAACACTGAAGCTTTCTTT. Its translation: CASLGQGASNTEAFF.

Turning to this clone: One end of the junction is discordant with germline, which a read error may explain. The V call is TRBV7-7, the J call TRBJ2-5; the match to TRBD2 covers 15 bases. Looked up from germline, CDR1 is SSHAT and CDR2 is FNYEAQ (reference sequence). The CDR3 is 16 amino acids. CDR3 coding DNA: TGTGCTAGCAGCCGCGGACTAGCGGGAGGGCAAGAGACCCAGTACTTC. This encodes CASSRGLAGGQETQYF.

The gene calls are TRBV7-9 and TRBJ2-3, with a possible D match to TRBD2 (5 bases). The germline V and J ends were trimmed by 5 bases and 1 base, with 13 bases remaining between them. The CDR3 length is 15 residues. Germline-derived CDR1 and CDR2 are SEHNR and FQNEAQ (reference sequence). The CDR3 protein is CASSPFVRGTDTQYF. In nucleotides, the CDR3 is TGTGCCAGCAGCCCCTTTGTGAGGGGCACAGATACGCAGTATTTT.

The chain recombines TRBV29-1 with TRBJ2-5; 7 positions agree with TRBD2. With 6 bases clipped from V and 5 bases from J, the junction kept 9 bases outside the gene matches. Germline V gene data show CDR1 as SQVTM and CDR2 as ANQGSEA. There are 13 residues in the CDR3. The CDR3 reads CSVAGLPSETQYF. CDR3 sequence (DNA): TGCAGCGTAGCGGGACTCCCCTCGGAGACCCAGTACTTC.

This clone was picked up many times. The chain has TRBV10-2 and TRBJ2-1, with a tentative D call TRBD1 (6 bases). The CDR3 sequence is 14 residues long. Trimming left V 3 bases short and J 7 bases short, with 13 bases between. In germline, CDR1 is WSHSY, CDR2 SAAADI. DNA for the CDR3: TGCGCCAGCAGTGATTGGACAGTCGGAAATGAGCAGTTCTTC. Translation gives CASSDWTVGNEQFF.

V usage is TRBV6-4 and J usage is TRBJ2-1; 13 bases align to TRBD2. The germline gives CDR1 MRHNA, CDR2 SNTAGT. The junction had 5 bases not matched to a gene; V was cut back by 4 bases and J by 8 bases. The CDR3 is made up of 15 amino acids. CDR3: CASSVRTSGGDEQFF. The CDR3 DNA is TGTGCCAGCAGTGTCAGGACTAGCGGGGGCGATGAGCAGTTCTTC.

This sequence joins TRBV4-2 and TRBJ2-1; D gene uncertain. V was cut by 0 bases and J by 1 base, with 16 bases left in between. The CDR3 length is 18 residues. In germline, CDR1 is LGHNA, CDR2 YNFKEQ. CDR3 region: CASSQDTAGILSYNEQFF. The CDR3 DNA sequence: TGTGCCAGCAGCCAAGATACTGCAGGTATACTTTCCTACAATGAGCAGTTCTTC.